This entry lists 30 T cell receptor beta chains sequenced from one sample in a study of blood T cell repertoires in COVID-19. Sequenced by immunoSEQ multiplex PCR; TCRdb stores in-frame clones only, minus some. The table has 60,000 or so clones, almost 85% seen once. Sequencing was carried out using peripheral blood. The receptors here all came from a human donor in a cohort sampled during active COVID-19.

The sample holds a few counts of this clone. The rearrangement uses TRBV21-1 and TRBJ2-7; whether TRBD2, the table's D call, matches the DNA was not checked. TRBV21-1 is assigned pseudogene status. The CDR3 consists of 16 residues. CDR3 residues: CASSKYSGVLSYEQYF. The CDR3 DNA follows: TGTGCCAGCAGCAAGTATAGCGGGGTGCTCTCCTACGAGCAGTACTTC.

Written as DNA, the CDR3 is TGTGCCAGCAGCGTAGGGGAGATTTCACCCCTCCACTTT. Translation: CASSVGEISPLHF. The V gene is TRBV9, the J gene TRBJ1-6; D gene uncertain. Between the trimmed V and J ends, which lost 0 bases and 9 bases, there was a span of 7 bases. This CDR3 region has 13 residues. Germline assignment: CDR1 SGDLS and CDR2 YYNGEE.

The rearrangement links TRBV5-1 to TRBJ2-3; 11 bases line up with TRBD2. Germline-derived CDR1 and CDR2 are SGHRS and YFSETQ. The CDR3 loop spans 16 amino acids. With 4 bases clipped from V and 4 bases from J, the junction kept 8 bases outside the gene matches. CDR3 amino acids: CASSPQLAGVSDTQYF. CDR3 in DNA: TGCGCCAGCAGCCCTCAACTAGCGGGGGTTTCAGATACGCAGTATTTT. Full variable domain (outside the CDR3, taken from reference TRBV5-1 and TRBJ2-3): KAGVTQTPRYLIKTRGQQVTLSCSPISGHRSVSWYQQTPGQGLQFLFEYFSETQRNKGNFPGRFSGRQFSNSRSEMNVSTLELGDSALYLCASSPQLAGVSDTQYFGPGTRLTVL.

Only one count was recorded for this clone. The V call is TRBV9, the J call TRBJ2-5; possible D gene TRBD2, 5 bases. The CDR3 has 15 residues. Per the germline V gene, CDR1 is SGDLS and CDR2 is YYNGEE. V lost 3 bases to trimming and J lost 5 bases, with 17 bases between them. Here the CDR3 DNA reads TGTGCCAGCAGCGACCCCCGGGGAGCCGGGGAGACCCAGTACTTC. Its protein is CASSDPRGAGETQYF.

This clone was seen only once. The chain recombines TRBV30 with TRBJ1-3, with 9 bases fitting TRBD1. The V gene end was trimmed by 5 bases and the J gene end by 4 bases; junction bases not matched to a gene: 0. The germline CDR1 and CDR2 sequences are GTSNPN and SVGIG (reference sequence). The CDR3 is made up of 12 amino acids. For the CDR3, the DNA is TGTGCCTGGGGGACAGGGGGAAACACCATATATTTT. Its translation: CAWGTGGNTIYF.

The chain has TRBV12-3 or TRBV12-4 and TRBJ1-2, with D tentatively TRBD1 (6 bases). Trimming left V 3 bases short and J 4 bases short, with 9 bases between. The CDR3 spans 13 residues. The CDR3 spells CASSFGQSYGYTF. The CDR3 DNA is TGTGCCAGCAGTTTTGGACAGTCCTATGGCTACACCTTC.

This rearrangement joins TRBV19 to TRBJ1-5, with D possibly matching TRBD1 (6 bases). The CDR3 runs 16 residues. V was shortened by 4 bases and J by 4 bases, with 17 bases between the two germline ends. The germline gives CDR1 LNHDA, CDR2 SQIVND (reference sequence). The CDR3: CASSTASDRTNQPQHF. The CDR3 region has the DNA TGTGCCAGTAGTACCGCATCGGACAGAACTAATCAGCCCCAGCATTTT.

The J gene is TRBJ1-1, the V gene TRBV25-1, with D possibly TRBD1 on 5 matching bases. CDR3 length: 16 residues. V was trimmed by 3 bases and J by 1 base, leaving 15 bases between them. Germline V gives CDR1 MGHDK, CDR2 SYGVNS. The CDR3 loop reads CASSDEAGRGNTEAFF. The DNA for the CDR3 is TGTGCCAGCAGTGACGAGGCAGGGCGGGGGAACACTGAAGCTTTCTTT.

The chain joins TRBV6-6 to TRBJ2-3; D may be TRBD2 (6 bases). CDR1 and CDR2 (germline): MNHNY, SVGAGI (reference sequence). There are 14 residues in the CDR3. V lost 2 bases to trimming and J lost 6 bases, with 12 bases between them. DNA of the CDR3: TGTGCCAGCAGTTACGGGCGGGGATGGGATACGCAGTATTTT. Protein: CASSYGRGWDTQYF.

The CDR3 protein is CASSFPAGLGTDTQYF. The CDR3 coding sequence is TGTGCCAGTAGTTTTCCCGCGGGGCTAGGGACAGATACGCAGTATTTT. The chain joins TRBV19 to TRBJ2-3; TRBD2 might be the D (6 bases). V gave up 5 bases and J gave up 3 bases, with 18 bases separating them. This CDR3 spans 16 amino acids. Germline assignment: CDR1 LNHDA and CDR2 SQIVND (reference sequence).

This clone was picked up one time. The J gene is TRBJ2-4, the V gene TRBV19, with 7 bases that match TRBD1. Germline V CDR1 and CDR2: LNHDA, SQIVND (reference sequence). V shed 0 bases, J shed 4 bases, and the junction held 6 bases outside the gene matches. The CDR3 is 16 residues long. DNA of the CDR3: TGTGCCAGTAGTATAGATTGGGCAGGGGGAAAAAACATTCAGTACTTC. Its translation: CASSIDWAGGKNIQYF.

The chain has TRBV15 and TRBJ2-3; possibly TRBD2 for D (6 bases). This CDR3 spans 13 amino acids. CDR1 and CDR2 (germline): LNHNV, YYDKDF (reference sequence). The ends were cut back, 0 bases at V and 8 bases at J, with 9 bases in the middle. The CDR3 spells CATSREEGRTQYF. Written as DNA, the CDR3 is TGTGCCACCAGCAGAGAGGAGGGTCGTACGCAGTATTTT.

J is TRBJ2-1 and V is TRBV6-5, with TRBD1 matching over 7 bases. After removal of 4 bases from V and 7 bases from J, the junction contained 10 bases not matched to a gene. The CDR3 length is 15 residues. From germline, CDR1 is MNHEY and CDR2 SVGAGI. CDR3 in DNA: TGTGCCAGCAGTTTTCAGGGGGTTGTGGGTAATGAGCAGTTCTTC. Its translation: CASSFQGVVGNEQFF.

J is TRBJ2-1 and V is TRBV3-1 (or the pseudogene TRBV3-2), with 9 bases identical to TRBD2. With V trimmed by 3 bases and J by 5 bases, 17 bases remained unmatched. The CDR3 consists of 19 residues. Per the germline V gene, CDR1 is LGHDT and CDR2 is YNNKEL (reference sequence). CDR3 region: CASSQNRLAGGRRHNEQFF. The CDR3 nucleotides read TGTGCCAGCAGCCAGAATCGGCTTGCGGGGGGGCGGCGTCACAATGAGCAGTTCTTC.

This chain uses TRBV27 with TRBJ2-1, with TRBD2 matching over 9 bases. The J segment lost 7 bases and the V segment lost 6 bases, leaving 7 bases of the junction unmatched. Per germline, CDR1 MNHEY and CDR2 SMNVEV (reference sequence). The CDR3 runs to 14 residues. The CDR3 is CASRGRGGWNEQFF. In DNA form, the CDR3 reads TGTGCCAGCAGAGGGCGGGGGGGCTGGAATGAGCAGTTCTTC.

The V and J genes are TRBV3-1 (or the pseudogene TRBV3-2) and TRBJ2-2, with D possibly matching TRBD1 (5 bases). V was cut by 4 bases and J by 1 base, with 7 bases left in between. The CDR3 is made up of 14 amino acids. CDR1 is LGHDT and CDR2 is YNNKEL in the germline V gene (reference sequence). The CDR3 here is CASSRQLNTGELFF. CDR3 nucleotides: TGTGCCAGCAGCCGACAGCTGAACACCGGGGAGCTGTTTTTT.

V usage is TRBV10-2 and J usage is TRBJ1-4; D may be TRBD1 (5 bases). Looked up from germline, CDR1 is WSHSY and CDR2 is SAAADI. This CDR3 region has 14 residues. V was cut by 3 bases and J by 4 bases, with 9 bases left in between. CDR3 sequence: CASSDGAINEKLFF. CDR3 in DNA: TGCGCCAGCAGTGATGGGGCCATTAATGAAAAACTGTTTTTT.

V is TRBV11-2 and J is TRBJ1-1; maybe TRBD1 (6 bases). CDR1 and CDR2 from the germline V gene are SGHAT and FQNNGV. This CDR3 comprises 15 residues. Between the trimmed V and J ends, which lost 3 bases and 0 bases, there was a span of 11 bases. This chain's CDR3 is CASSFAGALNTEAFF. The CDR3, as DNA: TGTGCCAGCAGCTTTGCAGGGGCGCTGAACACTGAAGCTTTCTTT.

The CDR3 loop reads CASSTGQGNSNQPQHF. The CDR3 region has the DNA TGTGCCAGCAGCACCGGACAGGGGAATAGCAATCAGCCCCAGCATTTT. V usage is TRBV9 and J usage is TRBJ1-5; the match to TRBD1 covers 9 bases. Looked up from germline, CDR1 is SGDLS and CDR2 is YYNGEE. There are 16 residues in the CDR3. Unmatched junction bases numbered 5, after V lost 4 bases and J lost 0 bases.

This chain connects TRBV29-1 to TRBJ1-2, with D unclear. Trimming took 2 bases from V and 4 from J, leaving 11 bases between them. Germline lookup yields CDR1 SQVTM and CDR2 ANQGSEA. The CDR3 extends over 13 amino acids. The CDR3, as DNA: TGCAGCGTTGAAAAAGTCCGGGGCTATGGCTACACCTTC. This sequence encodes CSVEKVRGYGYTF.

The chain is built from TRBV7-6 and TRBJ2-3; 8 bases are a match to TRBD2. Losses at the gene ends were 8 bases for V and 2 bases for J; bases not matched to a gene: 15. The germline V gene encodes CDR1 SGHVS and CDR2 FNYEAQ. The CDR3 spans 17 residues. The CDR3 DNA reads TGTGCCAGCTGTCCCCTCCTCCGGGGGGGCGTCACAGATACGCAGTATTTT. The encoded protein is CASCPLLRGGVTDTQYF.

The genes are TRBV4-3 and TRBJ2-1; tentatively, D is TRBD2 (6 bases). The CDR3 has 16 amino acids. V shed 1 base and J shed 2 bases, with 12 bases lying between them. The germline CDR1 and CDR2 sequences are LGHNA and YSLEER. The CDR3 bases are TGCGCCAGCAGCCAAGGCTACGCGGGGACCTACAATGAGCAGTTCTTC. It specifies CASSQGYAGTYNEQFF.

The chain couples TRBV18 to TRBJ2-7; TRBD1 aligns across 9 bases. V lost 3 bases and J lost 1; bases outside the gene matches: 4. Looked up from germline, CDR1 is KGHSH and CDR2 is LQKENI. The CDR3 is made up of 15 amino acids. The CDR3 DNA reads TGTGCCAGCTCACCTAACAGGGGGCGTTCCTACGAGCAGTACTTC. Amino acid sequence: CASSPNRGRSYEQYF.

This rearrangement joins TRBV3-1 (or the pseudogene TRBV3-2) to TRBJ2-2, with 12 bases that match TRBD2. Losses at the gene ends were 4 bases for V and 5 bases for J; bases not matched to a gene: 2. The CDR3 has 15 residues. Germline V gives CDR1 LGHDT, CDR2 YNNKEL (reference sequence). The CDR3 region has the DNA TGTGCCAGCAGCCCTAGCGGGGGGGCTACCGGGGAGCTGTTTTTT. It specifies CASSPSGGATGELFF.

CDR3 sequence (DNA): TGTGCCAGCAGTCTAAGTATCGCAGGGAGGTATGGCTACACCTTC. Its protein is CASSLSIAGRYGYTF. The chain is built from TRBV27 and TRBJ1-2, with D perhaps matching TRBD1 (5 bases). CDR3 size: 15 residues. Trimming cost V 5 bases and J 5 bases, with 18 bases left between them. Per germline, CDR1 MNHEY and CDR2 SMNVEV (reference sequence).

The V gene is TRBV5-1, the J gene TRBJ2-7; 7 bases map to TRBD1. CDR1 SGHRS and CDR2 YFSETQ come from the germline V gene. The CDR3 has 17 residues. Unmatched junction bases numbered 11, after V lost 2 bases and J lost 0 bases. The CDR3 coding sequence is TGCGCCAGCAGCTTCGATAGACAGGGTGGAACCTCCTACGAGCAGTACTTC. Translated: CASSFDRQGGTSYEQYF. Supplemented by reference TRBV5-1 and TRBJ2-7, the full variable domain reads KAGVTQTPRYLIKTRGQQVTLSCSPISGHRSVSWYQQTPGQGLQFLFEYFSETQRNKGNFPGRFSGRQFSNSRSEMNVSTLELGDSALYLCASSFDRQGGTSYEQYFGPGTRLTVT.

The J gene is TRBJ1-2, the V gene TRBV7-2; 10 positions agree with TRBD1. Germline V lookup: CDR1 SGHTA, CDR2 FQGNSA. V lost 1 base, J lost 1 base, and 3 bases stayed unmatched. The CDR3 consists of 16 residues. The DNA for the CDR3 is TGTGCCAGCAGCTTAGTGGGACAGGGGATTAACTATGGCTACACCTTC. This translates into CASSLVGQGINYGYTF.

The chain combines TRBV14 with TRBJ2-7; 8 bases map to TRBD1. The CDR3 consists of 19 residues. The V gene's germline CDR1 is SGHDN and CDR2 FVKESK. V lost 1 base to trimming and J lost 1 base; unmatched junction nucleotides: 15. The CDR3 nucleotides read TGTGCCAGCAGCCAAGTCTCCCGTTACAGGGGGGATCCATCCTACGAGCAGTACTTC. Translation: CASSQVSRYRGDPSYEQYF. Combining the CDR3 with reference TRBV14 and TRBJ2-7 gives the whole variable domain EAGVTQFPSHSVIEKGQTVTLRCDPISGHDNLYWYRRVMGKEIKFLLHFVKESKQDESGMPNNRFLAERTGGTYSTLKVQPAELEDSGVYFCASSQVSRYRGDPSYEQYFGPGTRLTVT.

This chain links TRBV7-8 with TRBJ2-2, with D possibly matching TRBD1 (5 bases). The V end lost 1 base, the J end lost 5 bases, and 11 bases lay between the germline ends. CDR3 length: 15 amino acids. Per the germline V gene, CDR1 is SGHVS and CDR2 is FQNEAQ. CDR3 loop: CASSLGQGWTGELFF. CDR3 coding DNA: TGTGCCAGCAGCTTAGGGCAGGGATGGACCGGGGAGCTGTTTTTT.

The gene calls are TRBV7-8 and TRBJ2-1; the D gene is possibly TRBD1 (5 bases). Germline assignment: CDR1 SGHVS and CDR2 FQNEAQ. This CDR3 contains 13 residues. Trimming removed 1 base at V and 7 bases at J, with 8 bases between. CDR3 DNA: TGTGCCAGCAGCTTAGGCAGGGAAAATGAGCAGTTCTTC. Translating it yields CASSLGRENEQFF. Full variable domain (rest looked up from reference TRBV7-8 and TRBJ2-1): GAGVSQSPRYKVAKRGQDVALRCDPISGHVSLFWYQQALGQGPEFLTYFQNEAQLDKSGLPSDRFFAERPEGSVSTLKIQRTQQEDSAVYLCASSLGRENEQFFGPGTRLTVL.